This T cell receptor beta chain was recovered during a study of T cell repertoires in cytomegalovirus infection. Study-wide context: As its CMV epitopes, the study selected recently identified HLA-C-restricted and well-studied HLA-B-restricted targets. Carrying CMV and the relevant HLA type showed in public TCR beta signatures.

With regard to this clonotype: What it binds is not known.

Germline V gives CDR1 SGDLS, CDR2 YYNGEE. V was pared by 4 bases and J by 6 bases, with 20 bases between. The CDR3 extends over 16 amino acids. TCRdb processed the reads anew with MiXCR; each CDR3 protein has one entry. There are about 700,000 distinct CDR3 sequences in the sample; approximately 33% occur only once, and roughly 18% lies in the top ten. This chain joins TRBV9 and TRBJ2-1; D is ambiguous. The sample in question was cultured PBMCs, obtained from culture after CMV antigen stimulation. This TCR was recovered from a human donor in good health (CMV status not recorded). Some clones in this sample may be carry-over from other donors' samples. The CDR3 sequence: CASSSHSPGRSNEQFF. Here the CDR3 DNA reads TGTGCCAGCAGCTCCCATTCCCCGGGTAGGAGCAATGAGCAGTTCTTC.